Below, 10 T cell receptor beta chains from the same sample are listed, as sequenced in a study of blood T cell repertoires in COVID-19. Sequenced by immunoSEQ multiplex PCR; TCRdb stores in-frame clones only, minus some. This table has around 70,000 clones, 70% to 80% appearing once. The sequenced material came from peripheral blood. The source is a man in his sixties or seventies with acute or convalescent COVID-19.

The CDR3 coding sequence is TGTGCCAGCAGCCCTCGGGGGACTAGCGGGATCTACGAGCAGTACTTC. This translates into CASSPRGTSGIYEQYF. The chain combines TRBV11-2 with TRBJ2-7, with 13 bases fitting TRBD2. This CDR3 comprises 16 residues. CDR1 is SGHAT and CDR2 is FQNNGV in the germline V gene. The junction had 7 bases not matched to a gene; V was cut back by 5 bases and J by 3 bases. Full variable domain (remainder filled in from reference TRBV11-2 and TRBJ2-7): EAGVAQSPRYKIIEKRQSVAFWCNPISGHATLYWYQQILGQGPKLLIQFQNNGVVDDSQLPKDRFSAERLKGVDSTLKIQPAKLEDSAVYLCASSPRGTSGIYEQYFGPGTRLTVT.

DNA for the CDR3: TGTGCCAGCAGGCCCGGACAGGTCAATCAGCCCCAGCATTTT. Amino acid sequence: CASRPGQVNQPQHF. The chain couples TRBV27 to TRBJ1-5; 7 bases map to TRBD1. The V segment lost 6 bases and the J segment 3 bases; nucleotides outside the gene matches: 5. The germline CDR1 and CDR2 sequences are MNHEY and SMNVEV (reference sequence). The CDR3 covers 14 residues.

This chain uses TRBV6-2 or TRBV6-3 with TRBJ2-7; the D is unclear. Germline CDR1 reads MNHEY; CDR2 reads SVGEGT. The ends were cut back, 2 bases at V and 5 bases at J, with 7 bases in the middle. The CDR3 runs 12 residues. CDR3 DNA sequence: TGTGCCAGCAGTTACCTTGCGAACGAGCAGTACTTC. Its translation: CASSYLANEQYF.

The chain couples TRBV10-1 to TRBJ2-3, with 8 bases aligning to TRBD2. V shed 3 bases, J shed 6 bases, and the junction held 8 bases outside the gene matches. The CDR3 sequence is 15 residues long. Germline V CDR1 and CDR2: WNHNN, SYGVQD (reference sequence). The CDR3 sequence: CASSEREGKRDTQYF. CDR3 in DNA: TGCGCCAGCAGTGAACGGGAGGGGAAGAGGGATACGCAGTATTTT.

The V gene is TRBV18, the J gene TRBJ2-7; D may be TRBD2 (5 bases). The CDR3 has 16 residues. The V end lost 3 bases, the J end lost 0 bases, and 15 bases lay between the germline ends. Per the germline V gene, CDR1 is KGHSH and CDR2 is LQKENI. The CDR3 nucleotides read TGTGCCAGCTCACCTACAGCGGTAACGCCCTCCTACGAGCAGTACTTC. As protein: CASSPTAVTPSYEQYF. The variable domain in full, with the rest retrieved from reference TRBV18 and TRBJ2-7, is NAGVMQNPRHLVRRRGQEARLRCSPMKGHSHVYWYRQLPEEGLKFMVYLQKENIIDESGMPKERFSAEFPKEGPSILRIQQVVRGDSAAYFCASSPTAVTPSYEQYFGPGTRLTVT.

V gene TRBV24-1 combines with J gene TRBJ1-2; perhaps TRBD1 as D (6 bases). This CDR3 spans 13 amino acids. Germline-derived CDR1 and CDR2 are KGHDR and SFDVKD. V dropped 5 bases and J dropped 8 bases, with 14 bases sitting between them. CDR3 in amino acids: CATSGGGGQGYTF. In DNA, the CDR3 is TGTGCCACCAGTGGCGGCGGGGGGCAAGGCTACACCTTC.

This clone has just one count. The chain uses TRBV12-3 or TRBV12-4 and TRBJ1-1, with no clear D. The ends were cut back, 5 bases at V and 9 bases at J, with 13 bases in the middle. The CDR3 runs to 12 residues. CDR3 residues: CASSPQRSQAFF. CDR3 sequence (DNA): TGTGCCAGCAGTCCCCAACGGTCCCAAGCTTTCTTT.

The chain has TRBV27 and TRBJ1-1, with TRBD1 as a possible D gene (5 bases). V was clipped by 5 bases and J by 1 base, with 11 bases between them. Germline values: CDR1 MNHEY, CDR2 SMNVEV (reference sequence). The CDR3 covers 14 residues. The CDR3 bases are TGTGCCAGCAGTAGAGGCGGACAGAACACTGAAGCTTTCTTT. It translates to CASSRGGQNTEAFF.

This chain connects TRBV7-9 to TRBJ2-2; D possibly corresponds to TRBD2 (5 bases). This CDR3 comprises 17 residues. Germline CDR1 is SEHNR and CDR2 is FQNEAQ (reference sequence). V lost 5 bases to trimming and J lost 0 bases, with 16 bases between them. The CDR3 bases are TGTGCCAGCAGCCCTCTCGAGGGTTTCGCGAACACCGGGGAGCTGTTTTTT. This translates into CASSPLEGFANTGELFF.

The V call is TRBV19, the J call TRBJ2-1; TRBD2 aligns across 15 bases. Trimming cost V 6 bases and J 9 bases; bases outside gene matches: 6. Germline assignment: CDR1 LNHDA and CDR2 SQIVND (reference sequence). This CDR3 spans 15 amino acids. In nucleotides, the CDR3 is TGTGCCAGTAGCTCTGGACTAGCGGGAGGGAGTGAGCAGTTCTTC. It specifies CASSSGLAGGSEQFF.